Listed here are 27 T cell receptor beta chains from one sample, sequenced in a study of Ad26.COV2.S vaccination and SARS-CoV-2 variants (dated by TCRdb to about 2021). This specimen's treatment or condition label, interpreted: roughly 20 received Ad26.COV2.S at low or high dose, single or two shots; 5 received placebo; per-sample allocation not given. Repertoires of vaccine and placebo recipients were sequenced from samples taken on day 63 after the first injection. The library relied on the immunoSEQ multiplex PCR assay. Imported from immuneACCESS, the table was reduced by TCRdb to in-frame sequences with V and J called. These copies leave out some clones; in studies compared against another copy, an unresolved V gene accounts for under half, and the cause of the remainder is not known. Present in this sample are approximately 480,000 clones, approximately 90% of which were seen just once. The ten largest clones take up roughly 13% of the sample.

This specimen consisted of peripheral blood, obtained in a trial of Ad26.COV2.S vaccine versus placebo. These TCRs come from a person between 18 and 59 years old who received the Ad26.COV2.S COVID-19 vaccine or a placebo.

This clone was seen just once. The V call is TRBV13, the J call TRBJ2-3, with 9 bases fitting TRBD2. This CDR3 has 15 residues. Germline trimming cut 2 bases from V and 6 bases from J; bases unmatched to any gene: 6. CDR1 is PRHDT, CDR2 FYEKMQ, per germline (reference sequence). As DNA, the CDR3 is TGTGCCAGCAGCTTATGGCTAGCGGGATTTGATACGCAGTATTTT. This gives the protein CASSLWLAGFDTQYF.

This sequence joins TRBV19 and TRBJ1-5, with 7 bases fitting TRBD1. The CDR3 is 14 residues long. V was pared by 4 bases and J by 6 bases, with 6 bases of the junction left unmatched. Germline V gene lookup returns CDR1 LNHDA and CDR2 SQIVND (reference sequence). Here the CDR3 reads CASSTTGSGQPQHF. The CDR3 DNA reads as TGTGCCAGTAGTACGACAGGGTCCGGTCAGCCCCAGCATTTT.

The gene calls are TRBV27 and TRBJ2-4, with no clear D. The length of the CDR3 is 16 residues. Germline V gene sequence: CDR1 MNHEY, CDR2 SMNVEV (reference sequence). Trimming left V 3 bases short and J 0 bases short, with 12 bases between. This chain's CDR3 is CASSFHDKAAKNIQYF. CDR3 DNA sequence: TGTGCCAGCAGTTTCCACGATAAGGCAGCCAAAAACATTCAGTACTTC.

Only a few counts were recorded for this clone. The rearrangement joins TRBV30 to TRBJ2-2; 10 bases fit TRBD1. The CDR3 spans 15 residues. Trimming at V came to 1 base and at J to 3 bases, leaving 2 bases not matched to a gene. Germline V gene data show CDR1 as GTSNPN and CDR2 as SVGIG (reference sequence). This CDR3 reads CAWSGDRGYTGELFF. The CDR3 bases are TGTGCCTGGAGTGGGGACAGGGGTTACACCGGGGAGCTGTTTTTT.

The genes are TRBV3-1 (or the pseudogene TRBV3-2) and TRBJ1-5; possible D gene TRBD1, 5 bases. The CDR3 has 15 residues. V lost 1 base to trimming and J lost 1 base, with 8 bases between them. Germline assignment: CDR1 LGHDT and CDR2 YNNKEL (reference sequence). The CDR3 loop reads CASSQGPGSNQPQHF. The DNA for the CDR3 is TGTGCCAGCAGCCAAGGGCCAGGGAGCAATCAGCCCCAGCATTTT.

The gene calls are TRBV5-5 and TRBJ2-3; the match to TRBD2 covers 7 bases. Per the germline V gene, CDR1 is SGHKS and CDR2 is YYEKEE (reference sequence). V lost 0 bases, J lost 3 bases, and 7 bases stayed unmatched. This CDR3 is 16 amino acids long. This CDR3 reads CASSLGGLAVTDTQYF. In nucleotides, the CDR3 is TGTGCCAGCAGCTTGGGTGGTCTAGCGGTTACAGATACGCAGTATTTT.

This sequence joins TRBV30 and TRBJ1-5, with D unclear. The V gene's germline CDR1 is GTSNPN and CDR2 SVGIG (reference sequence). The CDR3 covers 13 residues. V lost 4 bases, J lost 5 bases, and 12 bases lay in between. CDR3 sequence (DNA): TGTGCCTGGATGGGTGCGAGGGATCAGCCCCAGCATTTT. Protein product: CAWMGARDQPQHF.

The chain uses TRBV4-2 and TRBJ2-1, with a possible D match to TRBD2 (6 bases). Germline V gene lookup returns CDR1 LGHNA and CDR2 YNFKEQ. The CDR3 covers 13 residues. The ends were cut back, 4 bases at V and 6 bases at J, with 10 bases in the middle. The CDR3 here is CASSLRRGNEQFF. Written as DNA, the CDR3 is TGTGCCAGCAGCCTACGGAGGGGCAATGAGCAGTTCTTC.

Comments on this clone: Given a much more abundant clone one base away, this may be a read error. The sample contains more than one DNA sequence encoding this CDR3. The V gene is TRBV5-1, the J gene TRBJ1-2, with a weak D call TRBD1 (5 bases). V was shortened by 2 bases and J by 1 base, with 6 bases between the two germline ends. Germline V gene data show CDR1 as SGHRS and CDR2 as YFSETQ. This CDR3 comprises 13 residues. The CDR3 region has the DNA TGCGCCAGCAGCTTTCAGGGTAACTATGGCTACACCTTC. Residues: CASSFQGNYGYTF.

DNA for the CDR3: TGCAGCGTTGTTGGGAGGTTGAGCTCCTACGAGCAGTACTTC. Translating gives CSVVGRLSSYEQYF. The chain recombines TRBV29-1 with TRBJ2-7; TRBD2 is a possible D gene (6 bases). The germline V and J ends were trimmed by 4 bases and 0 bases, with 13 bases remaining between them. This CDR3 is 14 amino acids long. CDR1 and CDR2 (germline): SQVTM, ANQGSEA.

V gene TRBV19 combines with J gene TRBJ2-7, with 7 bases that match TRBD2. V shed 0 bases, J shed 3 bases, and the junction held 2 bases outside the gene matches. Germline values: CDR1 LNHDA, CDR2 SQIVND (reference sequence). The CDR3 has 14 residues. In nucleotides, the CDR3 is TGTGCCAGTAGTATAGAGGGAGGGCGCTACGAGCAGTACTTC. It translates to CASSIEGGRYEQYF.

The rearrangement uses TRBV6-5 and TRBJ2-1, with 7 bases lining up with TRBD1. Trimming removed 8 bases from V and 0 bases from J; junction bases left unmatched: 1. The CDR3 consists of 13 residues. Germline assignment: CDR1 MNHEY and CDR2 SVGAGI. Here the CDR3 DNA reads TGTGCCAGCGGACAGGACTCCTACAATGAGCAGTTCTTC. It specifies CASGQDSYNEQFF.

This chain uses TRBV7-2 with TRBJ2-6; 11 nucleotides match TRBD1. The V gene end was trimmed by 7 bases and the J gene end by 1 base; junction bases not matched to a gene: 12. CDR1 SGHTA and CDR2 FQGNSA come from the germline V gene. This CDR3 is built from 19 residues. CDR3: CASTIGDRGLGSGANVLTF. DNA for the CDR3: TGTGCCAGCACCATCGGGGACAGGGGGTTAGGATCTGGGGCCAACGTCCTGACTTTC.

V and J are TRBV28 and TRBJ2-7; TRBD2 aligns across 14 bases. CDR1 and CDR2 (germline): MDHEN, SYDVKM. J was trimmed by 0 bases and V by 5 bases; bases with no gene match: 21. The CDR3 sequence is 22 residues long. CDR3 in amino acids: CASSPYPGQLPGTSGSSYEQYF. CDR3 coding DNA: TGTGCCAGCAGTCCGTACCCGGGACAGCTCCCCGGGACTAGCGGGAGCTCCTACGAGCAGTACTTC.

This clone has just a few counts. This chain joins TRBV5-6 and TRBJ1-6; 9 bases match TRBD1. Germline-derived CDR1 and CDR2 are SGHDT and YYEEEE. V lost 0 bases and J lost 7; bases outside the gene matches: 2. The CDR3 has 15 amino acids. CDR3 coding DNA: TGTGCCAGCAGCTTGGCGGGGACAGGGAATTCACCCCTCCACTTT. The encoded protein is CASSLAGTGNSPLHF. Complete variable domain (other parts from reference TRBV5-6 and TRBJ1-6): DAGVTQSPTHLIKTRGQQVTLRCSPKSGHDTVSWYQQALGQGPQFIFQYYEEEERQRGNFPDRFSGHQFPNYSSELNVNALLLGDSALYLCASSLAGTGNSPLHFGNGTRLTVT.

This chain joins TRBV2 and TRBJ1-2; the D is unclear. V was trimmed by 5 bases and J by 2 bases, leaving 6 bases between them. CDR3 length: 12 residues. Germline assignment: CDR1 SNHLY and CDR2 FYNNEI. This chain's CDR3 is CASSLQNYGYTF. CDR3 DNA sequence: TGTGCCAGCAGTTTACAGAACTATGGCTACACCTTC.

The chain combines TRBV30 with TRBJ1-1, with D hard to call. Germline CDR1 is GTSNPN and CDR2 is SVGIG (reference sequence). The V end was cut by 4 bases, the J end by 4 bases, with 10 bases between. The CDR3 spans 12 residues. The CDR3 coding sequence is TGTGCCTGGATGGAGGGAGGCACTGAAGCTTTCTTT. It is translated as CAWMEGGTEAFF.

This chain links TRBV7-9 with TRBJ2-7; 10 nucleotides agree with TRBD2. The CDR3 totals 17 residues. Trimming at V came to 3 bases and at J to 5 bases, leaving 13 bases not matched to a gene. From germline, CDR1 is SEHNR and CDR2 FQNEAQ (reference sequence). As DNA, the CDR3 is TGTGCCAGCAGCTTGCCCAGCGGGAGGGCCATTTTGAACGAGCAGTACTTC. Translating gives CASSLPSGRAILNEQYF.

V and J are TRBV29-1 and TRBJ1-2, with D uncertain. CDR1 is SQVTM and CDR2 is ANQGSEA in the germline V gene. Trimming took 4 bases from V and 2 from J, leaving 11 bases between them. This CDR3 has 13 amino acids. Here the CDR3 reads CSVAQVENYGYTF. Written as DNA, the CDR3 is TGCAGCGTTGCCCAGGTTGAGAACTATGGCTACACCTTC. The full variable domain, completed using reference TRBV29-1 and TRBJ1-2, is SAVISQKPSRDICQRGTSLTIQCQVDSQVTMMFWYRQQPGQSLTLIATANQGSEATYESGFVIDKFPISRPNLTFSTLTVSNMSPEDSSIYLCSVAQVENYGYTFGSGTRLTVV.

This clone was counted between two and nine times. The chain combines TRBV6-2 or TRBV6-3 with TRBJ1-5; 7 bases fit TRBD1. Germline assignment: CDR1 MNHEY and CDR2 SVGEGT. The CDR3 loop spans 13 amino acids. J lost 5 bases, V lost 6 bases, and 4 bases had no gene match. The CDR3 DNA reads TGTGCCAGCAGCCAAACAGGGGATCAGCCCCAGCATTTT. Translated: CASSQTGDQPQHF.

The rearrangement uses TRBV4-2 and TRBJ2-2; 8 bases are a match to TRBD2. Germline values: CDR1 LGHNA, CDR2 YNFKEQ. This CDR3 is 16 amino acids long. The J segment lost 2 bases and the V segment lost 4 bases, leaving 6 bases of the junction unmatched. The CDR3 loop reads CASSLGGGANTGELFF. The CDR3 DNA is TGTGCCAGCAGCCTCGGGGGGGGAGCTAACACCGGGGAGCTGTTTTTT.

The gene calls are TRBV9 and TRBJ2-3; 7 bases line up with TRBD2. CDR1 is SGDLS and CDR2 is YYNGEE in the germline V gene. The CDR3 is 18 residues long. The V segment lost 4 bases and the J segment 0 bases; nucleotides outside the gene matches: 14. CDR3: CASSPRTRSGFSTDTQYF. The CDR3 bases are TGTGCCAGCAGCCCCCGGACTAGGTCGGGGTTTAGCACAGATACGCAGTATTTT. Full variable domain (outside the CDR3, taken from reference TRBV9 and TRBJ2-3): DSGVTQTPKHLITATGQRVTLRCSPRSGDLSVYWYQQSLDQGLQFLIQYYNGEERAKGNILERFSAQQFPDLHSELNLSSLELGDSALYFCASSPRTRSGFSTDTQYFGPGTRLTVL.

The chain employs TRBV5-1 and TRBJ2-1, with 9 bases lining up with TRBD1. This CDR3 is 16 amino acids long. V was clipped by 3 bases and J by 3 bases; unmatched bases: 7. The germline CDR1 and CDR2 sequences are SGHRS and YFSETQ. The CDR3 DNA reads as TGCGCCAGCAGCTCTACCCCGGGACAGGGCTACAATGAGCAGTTCTTC. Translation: CASSSTPGQGYNEQFF.

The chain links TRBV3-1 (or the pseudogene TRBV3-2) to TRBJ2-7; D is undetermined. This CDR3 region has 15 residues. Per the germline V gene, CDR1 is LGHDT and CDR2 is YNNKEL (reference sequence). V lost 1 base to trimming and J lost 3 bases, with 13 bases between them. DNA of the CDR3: TGTGCCAGCAGCCAAGGGGCCACCCCCATCTACGAGCAGTACTTC. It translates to CASSQGATPIYEQYF.

DNA for the CDR3: TGTGCCAGCGGGAGTTTCTACAATGAGCAGTTCTTC. Translation: CASGSFYNEQFF. The V and J genes are TRBV27 and TRBJ2-1, with a tentative D call TRBD2 (5 bases). Germline CDR1 reads MNHEY; CDR2 reads SMNVEV (reference sequence). V lost 8 bases and J lost 3, with 8 bases in between. This CDR3 is 12 amino acids long.

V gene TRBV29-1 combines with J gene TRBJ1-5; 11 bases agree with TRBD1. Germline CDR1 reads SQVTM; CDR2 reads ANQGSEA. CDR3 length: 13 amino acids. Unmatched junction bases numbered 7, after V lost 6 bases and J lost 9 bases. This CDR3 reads CSVGTGGGTPQHF. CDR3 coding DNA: TGCAGCGTCGGGACAGGGGGAGGCACGCCCCAGCATTTT.

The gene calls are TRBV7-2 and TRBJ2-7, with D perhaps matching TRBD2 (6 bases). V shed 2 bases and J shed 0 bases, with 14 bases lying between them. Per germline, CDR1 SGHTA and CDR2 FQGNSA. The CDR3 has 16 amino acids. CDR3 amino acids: CASSLSTGAGSYEQYF. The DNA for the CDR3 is TGTGCCAGCAGCTTAAGTACGGGAGCGGGCTCCTACGAGCAGTACTTC.